These 27 T cell receptor beta chains originate from one sample sequenced in a study of blood T cell repertoires in COVID-19. Generated by immunoSEQ multiplex PCR, the TCRdb table keeps only in-frame clones and is missing some. The sample lists around 50,000 clones, 90% to 95% occurring once. Material: peripheral blood. The receptors originated from a man in his 60s with COVID-19, enrolled during active disease.

CDR3 DNA: TGTGCCTGGAGTCCTTTCGTGGGGGCGGCTTTGCCTCAGCCCCAGCATTTT. This sequence encodes CAWSPFVGAALPQPQHF. This chain joins TRBV30 and TRBJ1-5; D perhaps matches TRBD1 (6 bases). The CDR3 is 17 amino acids. Germline-derived CDR1 and CDR2 are GTSNPN and SVGIG (reference sequence). Trimming took 2 bases from V and 6 from J, leaving 23 bases between them. Looking up the rest from reference TRBV30 and TRBJ1-5 gives the full variable domain: SQTIHQWPATLVQPVGSPLSLECTVEGTSNPNLYWYRQAAGRGLQLLFYSVGIGQISSEVPQNLSASRPQDRQFILSSKKLLLSDSGFYLCAWSPFVGAALPQPQHFGDGTRLSIL.

This sequence joins TRBV19 and TRBJ1-3, with D perhaps matching TRBD1 (6 bases). Germline-derived CDR1 and CDR2 are LNHDA and SQIVND (reference sequence). This CDR3 comprises 15 residues. V lost 6 bases and J 4 bases, leaving 16 bases between the germline ends. CDR3: CASRPQGMEGNTIYF. The CDR3 DNA sequence: TGTGCCAGTAGGCCGCAGGGGATGGAGGGAAACACCATATATTTT.

The chain is built from TRBV5-4 and TRBJ1-4; 8 positions agree with TRBD1. Trimming took 4 bases from V and 13 from J; bases not matched to a gene: 6. CDR3 length equals 12 residues. Germline V gene sequence: CDR1 SGHNT, CDR2 YYREEE (reference sequence). The CDR3 loop is CASSARTGPLFF. The CDR3 DNA is TGTGCCAGCAGCGCTCGGACAGGGCCACTGTTTTTT.

The J gene is TRBJ2-1, the V gene TRBV9, with 9 bases matching TRBD2. Germline CDR1 is SGDLS and CDR2 is YYNGEE. J lost 7 bases, V lost 0 bases, and 8 bases had no gene match. The CDR3 is 16 residues long. The CDR3 loop reads CASSVVGGGAANEQFF. The CDR3 DNA reads TGTGCCAGCAGCGTAGTGGGCGGGGGGGCAGCGAATGAGCAGTTCTTC.

The CDR3 region has the DNA TGTGCCAGCAGCCAAGATCCGGTGGCGGGCTTCTACGAGCAGTACTTC. Encoded protein: CASSQDPVAGFYEQYF. This chain uses TRBV3-1 (or the pseudogene TRBV3-2) with TRBJ2-7, with D perhaps TRBD2 (5 bases). Germline lookup yields CDR1 LGHDT and CDR2 YNNKEL (reference sequence). The CDR3 sequence is 16 residues long. Trimming cost V 0 bases and J 3 bases, with 15 bases left between them.

This rearrangement joins TRBV20-1 to TRBJ2-7, with D hard to call. The germline V and J ends were trimmed by 1 base and 7 bases, with 8 bases remaining between them. The V gene's germline CDR1 is DFQATT and CDR2 SNEGSKA (reference sequence). The CDR3 spans 11 residues. The CDR3 sequence: CSARGVQEQYF. The CDR3 bases are TGCAGTGCTAGAGGGGTACAGGAGCAGTACTTC.

This chain joins TRBV5-6 and TRBJ2-7, with a tentative D call TRBD2 (6 bases). V gave up 0 bases and J gave up 3 bases, with 13 bases separating them. CDR3 length: 15 amino acids. In germline, CDR1 is SGHDT, CDR2 YYEEEE. The CDR3 coding sequence is TGTGCCAGCAGCTTGGTGGAGGGGAAGATCTACGAGCAGTACTTC. The encoded protein is CASSLVEGKIYEQYF.

J is TRBJ2-1 and V is TRBV11-2; 8 bases match TRBD1. Trimming cost V 5 bases and J 10 bases; bases outside gene matches: 13. CDR1 and CDR2 from the germline V gene are SGHAT and FQNNGV. The CDR3 spans 15 residues. CDR3 coding DNA: TGTGCCAGCAGCGGGCTGTCAACAGGGGGTAAGGAGCAGTTCTTC. Protein sequence: CASSGLSTGGKEQFF.

This chain links TRBV14 with TRBJ2-1, with 12 nucleotides matching TRBD2. In germline, CDR1 is SGHDN, CDR2 FVKESK. Trimming at V came to 4 bases and at J to 6 bases, leaving 7 bases not matched to a gene. The CDR3 length is 16 residues. The CDR3 sequence: CASSPTLAGGLNEQFF. The CDR3 bases are TGTGCCAGCAGCCCCACCCTAGCGGGGGGGCTCAATGAGCAGTTCTTC.

Written as DNA, the CDR3 is TGCGCCAGCAGCCAAGCAGCAGGGGGCGCTATCGGGGAGCTGTTTTTT. The encoded protein is CASSQAAGGAIGELFF. The genes are TRBV4-3 and TRBJ2-2, with 8 bases fitting TRBD1. CDR3 length: 16 residues. J was trimmed by 7 bases and V by 1 base; bases with no gene match: 8. CDR1 and CDR2 from the germline V gene are LGHNA and YSLEER.

This chain uses TRBV12-3 or TRBV12-4 with TRBJ1-2; D might be TRBD1 (6 bases). This CDR3 has 12 residues. The germline V and J ends were trimmed by 3 bases and 8 bases, with 10 bases remaining between them. CDR3 sequence (DNA): TGTGCCAGCAGTTTCACAGGGAAGGGCTACACCTTC. Its protein product is CASSFTGKGYTF.

The rearrangement uses TRBV5-4 and TRBJ1-2; TRBD1 might be the D (5 bases). The V gene's germline CDR1 is SGHNT and CDR2 YYREEE (reference sequence). V was cut by 3 bases and J by 4 bases, with 10 bases left in between. The CDR3 is 13 residues long. The CDR3 bases are TGTGCCAGCAGCTCGGGACTCATCTATGGCTACACCTTC. It is translated as CASSSGLIYGYTF.

CDR3 loop: CASRFGTYNEQFF. CDR3 nucleotide sequence: TGTGCCAGCAGATTCGGTACCTACAATGAGCAGTTCTTC. The V call is TRBV6-5, the J call TRBJ2-1; D is ambiguous. Germline loops: CDR1 MNHEY, CDR2 SVGAGI. The CDR3 loop spans 13 amino acids. The V gene lost 6 bases and the J gene lost 2 bases, with 8 bases spanning the gap.

This clone turned up a few times. The CDR3 reads CASSPGTGGNQPQHF. The CDR3 nucleotides read TGTGCCAGCTCACCAGGAACGGGTGGCAATCAGCCCCAGCATTTT. V and J are TRBV18 and TRBJ1-5; no reliable D call. CDR3 length: 15 residues. V was trimmed by 2 bases and J by 2 bases, leaving 10 bases between them. Germline V gene data show CDR1 as KGHSH and CDR2 as LQKENI.

This chain uses TRBV5-1 with TRBJ1-2, with D possibly TRBD1 on 5 matching bases. The CDR3 is made up of 15 amino acids. CDR1 is SGHRS and CDR2 is YFSETQ in the germline V gene. V gave up 6 bases and J gave up 6 bases, with 21 bases separating them. CDR3 sequence: CASTSGFGGKDGYTF. In nucleotides, the CDR3 is TGCGCCAGCACCTCAGGGTTCGGGGGGAAGGATGGCTACACCTTC.

V and J are TRBV9 and TRBJ1-3; D gene uncertain. V dropped 4 bases and J dropped 8 bases, with 16 bases sitting between them. CDR3 size: 14 residues. Germline CDR1 reads SGDLS; CDR2 reads YYNGEE. This chain's CDR3 is CASSNPSGRDTIYF. Here the CDR3 DNA reads TGTGCCAGCAGCAATCCCTCGGGGAGGGACACCATATATTTT. The whole variable domain, remainder taken from reference TRBV9 and TRBJ1-3, is DSGVTQTPKHLITATGQRVTLRCSPRSGDLSVYWYQQSLDQGLQFLIQYYNGEERAKGNILERFSAQQFPDLHSELNLSSLELGDSALYFCASSNPSGRDTIYFGEGSWLTVV.

The chain has TRBV3-1 (or the pseudogene TRBV3-2) and TRBJ2-3, with TRBD2 matching 7 bases. The length of the CDR3 is 17 residues. The V gene end was trimmed by 1 base and the J gene end by 4 bases; junction bases not matched to a gene: 11. Germline CDR1 LGHDT, CDR2 YNNKEL (reference sequence). The CDR3 DNA follows: TGTGCCAGCAGCCAAGTGTTATTCGGGGGGTGGGCAGATACGCAGTATTTT. Translated: CASSQVLFGGWADTQYF.

This chain connects TRBV19 to TRBJ2-7; D may be TRBD2 (5 bases). V gave up 4 bases and J gave up 1 base, with 11 bases separating them. The CDR3 length is 14 residues. Germline lookup yields CDR1 LNHDA and CDR2 SQIVND (reference sequence). Here the CDR3 reads CASSKRRDSYEQYF. In nucleotides, the CDR3 is TGTGCCAGTAGTAAGAGACGGGATTCCTACGAGCAGTACTTC.

The gene calls are TRBV7-9 and TRBJ1-1; 7 nucleotides agree with TRBD1. V was clipped by 5 bases and J by 1 base; unmatched bases: 4. Germline V gene data show CDR1 as SEHNR and CDR2 as FQNEAQ (reference sequence). This CDR3 has 14 residues. The CDR3 bases are TGTGCCAGCAGCAAAAGACAGGGGAACACTGAAGCTTTCTTT. This sequence encodes CASSKRQGNTEAFF.

This rearrangement joins TRBV27 to TRBJ1-4, with a possible D match to TRBD1 (5 bases). Germline V gene data show CDR1 as MNHEY and CDR2 as SMNVEV (reference sequence). This CDR3 region has 17 residues. V was shortened by 2 bases and J by 3 bases, with 16 bases between the two germline ends. In DNA form, the CDR3 reads TGTGCCAGCAGTTTAAAGCCCTCGACAGACCCTAATGAAAAACTGTTTTTT. Translation gives CASSLKPSTDPNEKLFF. Full variable domain (outside the CDR3, taken from reference TRBV27 and TRBJ1-4): EAQVTQNPRYLITVTGKKLTVTCSQNMNHEYMSWYRQDPGLGLRQIYYSMNVEVTDKGDVPEGYKVSRKEKRNFPLILESPSPNQTSLYFCASSLKPSTDPNEKLFFGSGTQLSVL.

The V gene is TRBV2, the J gene TRBJ2-2; D remains ambiguous. The CDR3 totals 13 residues. V lost 6 bases, J lost 1 base, and 6 bases lay in between. Germline CDR1 is SNHLY and CDR2 is FYNNEI. The CDR3 protein is CASRGENTGELFF. CDR3 coding DNA: TGTGCCAGCAGGGGCGAGAACACCGGGGAGCTGTTTTTT.

This sequence joins TRBV28 and TRBJ1-2; 8 bases line up with TRBD1. This CDR3 has 13 residues. From germline, CDR1 is MDHEN and CDR2 SYDVKM. Germline trimming cut 2 bases from V and 7 bases from J; bases unmatched to any gene: 3. The CDR3 sequence is CASSLQQGVGYTF. The CDR3 nucleotides read TGTGCCAGCAGTTTACAACAGGGGGTTGGCTACACCTTC.

The chain recombines TRBV6-4 with TRBJ1-1, with 12 bases matching TRBD1. The ends lost 7 bases at V and 1 base at J; junction bases unmatched: 4. This CDR3 is built from 15 residues. The V gene's germline CDR1 is MRHNA and CDR2 SNTAGT. In nucleotides, the CDR3 is TGTGCCAGCAAGGGACAGGGGGCCTCGAACACTGAAGCTTTCTTT. Translation gives CASKGQGASNTEAFF.

The J gene is TRBJ1-5, the V gene TRBV12-5, with no clear D. Trimming cost V 1 base and J 4 bases, with 5 bases left between them. The CDR3 length is 13 residues. CDR1 and CDR2 from the germline V gene are LGHNT and FRNRAP. The CDR3 sequence is CASGLELNQPQHF. CDR3 in DNA: TGTGCTAGTGGTTTGGAACTTAATCAGCCCCAGCATTTT.

The chain recombines TRBV4-3 with TRBJ2-3, with D possibly TRBD2 on 5 matching bases. The germline V gene has CDR1 LGHNA and CDR2 YSLEER. V lost 2 bases and J 3 bases, leaving 12 bases between the germline ends. This CDR3 has 15 amino acids. This CDR3 is CASSQTPLATDTQYF. The DNA for the CDR3 is TGCGCCAGCAGCCAAACGCCGCTAGCAACAGATACGCAGTATTTT.

This chain links TRBV11-1 with TRBJ2-7, with 8 bases matching TRBD2. The CDR3 has 16 amino acids. V shed 2 bases and J 3 bases; nucleotides not matched to a gene: 9. Germline V gene sequence: CDR1 SGHAT, CDR2 FQDESV (reference sequence). The CDR3 coding sequence is TGTGCCAGCAGCTTAAATCTAGGCAGCGGGAGCTACGAGCAGTACTTC. Translated, it gives CASSLNLGSGSYEQYF.

This chain connects TRBV19 to TRBJ1-1, with D maybe TRBD1 (5 bases). V lost 4 bases and J 0 bases, leaving 9 bases between the germline ends. CDR3 size: 14 residues. Germline assignment: CDR1 LNHDA and CDR2 SQIVND (reference sequence). CDR3 amino acids: CASSRGNMNTEAFF. CDR3 DNA: TGTGCCAGTAGTAGGGGCAACATGAACACTGAAGCTTTCTTT.